Sequencing of this T cell receptor beta chain was carried out in a study of graft-versus-host responses after intestinal transplantation. About this clone itself: Sequence at one end of the junction differs from germline and may be a read error.

TCRdb keeps only in-frame clones here, not all; method: immunoSEQ multiplex PCR. In the table there are some 19,000 clones, about a third of which are singletons. General study findings and limits: Allograft graft-versus-host to host-versus-graft clonal ratios ran high in patients with graft-donor T cell macrochimerism.

Researchers sorted proliferating CFSE-low CD3+CD4+ and CD3+CD8+ responders once the reaction had finished. Germline CDR1 SSHAT, CDR2 FNYEAQ (reference sequence). The CDR3 sequence is 15 residues long. V is TRBV7-7 and J is TRBJ2-1; TRBD1 aligns across 9 bases. The sample in question was alloreactive CD4+ T cells from a mixed lymphocyte reaction culture, obtained before transplantation. Specified subset: CFSE-low proliferating T cells sorted from roughly 6-day pre-transplant mixed lymphocyte reaction (GvH or HvG direction). This TCR came from a human patient who was an organ donor for intestinal transplantation. CDR3 in amino acids: CASSLGTGSLNEQFF. CDR3 DNA: TGTGCTAGCAGCTTGGGGACAGGGTCTCTGAATGAGCAGTTCTTC.